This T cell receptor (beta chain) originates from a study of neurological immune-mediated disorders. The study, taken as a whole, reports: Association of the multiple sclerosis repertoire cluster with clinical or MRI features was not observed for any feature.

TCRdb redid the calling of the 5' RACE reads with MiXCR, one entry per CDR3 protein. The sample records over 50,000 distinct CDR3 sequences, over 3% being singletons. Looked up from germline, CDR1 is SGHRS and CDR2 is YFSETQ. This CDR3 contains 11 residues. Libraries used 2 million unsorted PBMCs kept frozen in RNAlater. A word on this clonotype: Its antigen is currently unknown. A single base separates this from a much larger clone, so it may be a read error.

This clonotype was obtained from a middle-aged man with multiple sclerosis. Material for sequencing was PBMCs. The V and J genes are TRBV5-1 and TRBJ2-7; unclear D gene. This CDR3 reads CASSESYEKYF. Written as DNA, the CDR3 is TGCGCCAGCAGCGAGTCCTACGAGAAGTACTTC.